This entry concerns a single T cell receptor (beta chain). As yet, its antigen is unknown. The sample belongs to a study of OX40 agonist ivuxolimab in advanced cancers. Study-wide results and caveats: Low normalized T-cell clonal expansion also characterized some of the nonresponders.

The germline gives CDR1 SGDLS, CDR2 YYNGEE. This CDR3 region has 16 residues. The V and J ends lost 0 bases and 1 base, in that order; junction bases with no gene match: 6. Profiling relied on immunoSEQ multiplex PCR, and the TCRdb table lists in-frame clones only, not all of them. Among 25,000 to 40,000 clones listed, roughly 89% were seen once. This rearrangement joins TRBV9 to TRBJ1-2; 7 bases agree with TRBD1. The sequenced sample was CD4+ or CD8+ T cells sorted from blood, obtained in a trial of the OX40 agonist ivuxolimab. This TCR was sampled from an adult with an advanced solid tumor such as melanoma, head and neck, liver or kidney cancer. The CDR3 region has the DNA TGTGCCAGCAGCGTAGGGGGGACAGCTTTTAACTATGGCTACACCTTC. Protein: CASSVGGTAFNYGYTF.